The 23 T cell receptor beta chains below all came from one sample that was sequenced in a study of metastatic and nonmetastatic thyroid tumors. No patient had received any treatment before thyroid surgery. TCRdb re-called clones from the PCR reads using MiXCR. Here the sample spans some 93,000 clones, roughly an eighth being singletons. The sample consisted of blood. Every receptor here comes from a female donor with papillary thyroid cancer or a benign thyroid nodule (not recorded which). Some clones in this sample may be carry-over from other donors' samples.

This clone was found many times. CDR3 residues: CASSLIEGTANSPLHF. The CDR3 DNA reads TGTGCCAGCAGCTTGATTGAGGGGACAGCTAATTCACCCCTCCACTTT. The chain uses TRBV5-4 and TRBJ1-6, with TRBD1 matching over 7 bases. Germline CDR1 and CDR2: SGHNT and YYREEE (reference sequence). J gave up 6 bases and V 1 base, and 7 bases lay outside the gene matches. The CDR3 extends over 16 amino acids. The full variable domain, completed using reference TRBV5-4 and TRBJ1-6, is ETGVTQSPTHLIKTRGQQVTLRCSSQSGHNTVSWYQQALGQGPQFIFQYYREEENGRGNFPPRFSGLQFPNYSSELNVNALELDDSALYLCASSLIEGTANSPLHFGNGTRLTVT.

About this clone: A much larger clone is a single base away; this may be a read error. In nucleotides, the CDR3 is TGTGCCAACAGCTTGTGGGTTTCCGACGAGCAGTACTTC. It translates to CANSLWVSDEQYF. V and J are TRBV5-6 and TRBJ2-7; D gene uncertain. Germline V gene data show CDR1 as SGHDT and CDR2 as YYEEEE. This CDR3 region has 13 residues.

J is TRBJ2-5 and V is TRBV20-1, with 7 bases identical to TRBD1. Germline V gene data show CDR1 as DFQATT and CDR2 as SNEGSKA (reference sequence). V gave up 3 bases and J gave up 4 bases; unmatched junction bases: 2. The CDR3 covers 12 residues. CDR3 amino acids: CSARTGRETQYF. The CDR3 coding sequence is TGCAGTGCTAGGACAGGGCGAGAGACCCAGTACTTC.

With respect to this clone: A much larger clone lies a single base off, so this may be a read error. Distinct nucleotide sequences in the sample also encode this CDR3. The chain joins TRBV2 to TRBJ2-1, with D tentatively TRBD2 (6 bases). V lost 3 bases, J lost 10 bases, and 13 bases lay in between. CDR3 length equals 13 residues. Germline assignment: CDR1 SNHLY and CDR2 FYNNEI. The CDR3 sequence is CASSEFGAGEQFF. Written as DNA, the CDR3 is TGTGCCAGCAGTGAGTTCGGGGCGGGAGAGCAGTTCTTC.

This clone has a count of ten or more. The rearrangement uses TRBV18 and TRBJ1-3; no definite D call. Trimming took 3 bases from V and 0 from J, leaving 9 bases between them. The CDR3 is 15 residues long. CDR1 is KGHSH and CDR2 is LQKENI in the germline V gene. The CDR3 nucleotides are TGTGCCAGCTCACCGTTCATGCACTCTGGAAACACCATATATTTT. Translated: CASSPFMHSGNTIYF.

J is TRBJ2-7 and V is TRBV11-2; 12 positions match TRBD2. J was trimmed by 0 bases and V by 3 bases; bases with no gene match: 0. This CDR3 spans 15 amino acids. CDR1 and CDR2 from the germline V gene are SGHAT and FQNNGV. The CDR3 loop is CASSLGLAGSYEQYF. Here the CDR3 DNA reads TGTGCCAGCAGCTTGGGACTAGCGGGCTCCTACGAGCAGTACTTC.

A few counts support this clone. This chain uses TRBV5-4 with TRBJ2-5; 8 bases match TRBD2. The CDR3 covers 14 residues. With 4 bases clipped from V and 5 bases from J, the junction kept 7 bases outside the gene matches. Germline CDR1 reads SGHNT; CDR2 reads YYREEE (reference sequence). The CDR3 sequence is CASSPTTSEETQYF. CDR3 DNA: TGTGCCAGCAGCCCGACGACTAGCGAGGAGACCCAGTACTTC.

This clone was seen repeatedly, ten times or more. CDR3: CASSLARGSSGNTIYF. Written as DNA, the CDR3 is TGTGCCAGCAGCTTAGCGCGGGGTTCCTCTGGAAACACCATATATTTT. The chain has TRBV11-1 and TRBJ1-3; the D is unclear. Germline assignment: CDR1 SGHAT and CDR2 FQDESV (reference sequence). This CDR3 is 16 amino acids long. The V end was cut by 0 bases, the J end by 0 bases, with 9 bases between. The complete variable domain, with remaining parts taken from reference TRBV11-1 and TRBJ1-3, reads EAEVAQSPRYKITEKSQAVAFWCDPISGHATLYWYRQILGQGPELLVQFQDESVVDDSQLPKDRFSAERLKGVDSTLKIQPAELGDSAMYLCASSLARGSSGNTIYFGEGSWLTVV.

There are many counts of this clone. The chain uses TRBV28 and TRBJ1-5; no reliable D call. V lost 4 bases, J lost 7 bases, and 14 bases lay in between. The CDR3 loop spans 14 amino acids. Germline CDR1 reads MDHEN; CDR2 reads SYDVKM. The CDR3 spells CASSSGPLGQPQHF. CDR3 coding DNA: TGTGCCAGCAGTTCTGGTCCCTTGGGGCAGCCCCAGCATTTT.

This clone has a count of ten or more. The chain joins TRBV19 to TRBJ1-1, with TRBD1 as a possible D gene (5 bases). This CDR3 has 13 amino acids. Trimming stripped 0 bases from V and 5 bases from J, with 7 bases between. Per the germline V gene, CDR1 is LNHDA and CDR2 is SQIVND (reference sequence). This CDR3 reads CASSIDQGTEAFF. The DNA for the CDR3 is TGTGCCAGTAGTATAGACCAGGGTACTGAAGCTTTCTTT. The full variable domain, completed using reference TRBV19 and TRBJ1-1, is DGGITQSPKYLFRKEGQNVTLSCEQNLNHDAMYWYRQDPGQGLRLIYYSQIVNDFQKGDIAEGYSVSREKKESFPLTVTSAQKNPTAFYLCASSIDQGTEAFFGQGTRLTVV.

The table lists this clone with many counts. The chain links TRBV28 to TRBJ1-2, with D maybe TRBD1 (5 bases). V was cut by 8 bases and J by 4 bases, with 11 bases left in between. Germline V CDR1 and CDR2: MDHEN, SYDVKM. The CDR3 extends over 12 amino acids. CDR3 in DNA: TGTGCCAGCGGGGGGGTCTTCTATGGCTACACCTTC. Its translation: CASGGVFYGYTF.

This clone appeared many times. The chain links TRBV11-3 to TRBJ2-7, with D maybe TRBD1 (6 bases). V shed 0 bases and J shed 8 bases, with 8 bases lying between them. Germline CDR1 is SGHNT and CDR2 is YENEEA. This CDR3 has 12 residues. CDR3 nucleotide sequence: TGTGCCAGCAGCTTAGATCAGGGGAAGCAGTACTTC. Translated: CASSLDQGKQYF.

The table lists this clone with a few counts. The chain is built from TRBV5-1 and TRBJ1-1, with a weak D call TRBD1 (6 bases). CDR3 length: 13 residues. The germline V gene has CDR1 SGHRS and CDR2 YFSETQ. V lost 5 bases and J 3 bases, leaving 11 bases between the germline ends. This CDR3 reads CASRGAGDTEAFF. CDR3 coding DNA: TGCGCCAGCAGAGGGGCAGGGGACACTGAAGCTTTCTTT.

Remarks on this clone: At one end, the junction sequence differs from germline, possibly due to a read error. V is TRBV7-2 and J is TRBJ1-5; D gene ambiguous. The CDR3 contains 15 residues. Per germline, CDR1 SGHTA and CDR2 FQGNSA. The chain's CDR3 is CAISFDMVSNQPQHF. DNA of the CDR3: TGTGCCATCAGCTTTGACATGGTTAGCAATCAGCCCCAGCATTTT.

Comments on this clone: This could be a read error, since a much larger clone is one nucleotide away. Other DNA sequences in the sample encode the same CDR3. The chain uses TRBV7-7 and TRBJ2-3, with TRBD2 identical over 8 bases. From germline, CDR1 is SSHAT and CDR2 FNYEAQ (reference sequence). This CDR3 is 15 amino acids long. The CDR3 bases are TGTGCTAGCAGCCCCGGACTAGCCGGGTCAGATACGCAGTATTTT. It specifies CASSPGLAGSDTQYF.

This clone was seen many times. The CDR3 spells CSATGTSGRTRETQYF. The CDR3 DNA reads as TGCAGTGCTACCGGGACTAGCGGACGAACGCGGGAGACCCAGTACTTC. The chain recombines TRBV20-1 with TRBJ2-5, with 11 bases identical to TRBD2. Germline CDR1 reads DFQATT; CDR2 reads SNEGSKA (reference sequence). CDR3 length: 16 residues. V was clipped by 4 bases and J by 5 bases; unmatched bases: 12.

At least ten counts were recorded for this clone. This rearrangement joins TRBV6-1 to TRBJ2-3, with D maybe TRBD1 (5 bases). V lost 1 base, J lost 1 base, and 6 bases lay in between. This CDR3 contains 14 residues. The germline V gene encodes CDR1 MNHNS and CDR2 SASEGT. Written as DNA, the CDR3 is TGTGCCAGCAGTGAAGGGACACGCACAGATACGCAGTATTTT. Amino acid sequence: CASSEGTRTDTQYF.

This clone was counted a few times. This chain connects TRBV20-1 to TRBJ2-7; D uncertain. V dropped 1 base and J dropped 3 bases, with 13 bases sitting between them. Germline V gene sequence: CDR1 DFQATT, CDR2 SNEGSKA (reference sequence). This CDR3 has 14 residues. The CDR3 bases are TGCAGTGCTAGAGTAGTGGGCCTCGGCTACGAGCAGTACTTC. It translates to CSARVVGLGYEQYF.

This clone was found many times. V gene TRBV14 combines with J gene TRBJ1-1; tentative D call: TRBD1 (5 bases). Trimming stripped 0 bases from V and 0 bases from J, with 8 bases between. This CDR3 is built from 15 residues. Per the germline V gene, CDR1 is SGHDN and CDR2 is FVKESK. CDR3: CASSQDEGLNTEAFF. DNA for the CDR3: TGTGCCAGCAGCCAAGATGAGGGGTTGAACACTGAAGCTTTCTTT. Full variable domain (rest looked up from reference TRBV14 and TRBJ1-1): EAGVTQFPSHSVIEKGQTVTLRCDPISGHDNLYWYRRVMGKEIKFLLHFVKESKQDESGMPNNRFLAERTGGTYSTLKVQPAELEDSGVYFCASSQDEGLNTEAFFGQGTRLTVV.

At least ten counts were recorded for this clone. The rearrangement uses TRBV6-2 or TRBV6-3 and TRBJ1-6, with D unclear. Germline V CDR1 and CDR2: MNHEY, SVGEGT. The CDR3 contains 13 residues. Trimming cost V 2 bases and J 7 bases, with 6 bases left between them. Here the CDR3 reads CASSYTENSPLHF. The CDR3 DNA reads as TGTGCCAGCAGTTACACGGAGAATTCACCCCTCCACTTT.

This clone was counted many times. CDR3 loop: CASGLYGNEQYF. The DNA of the CDR3 is TGTGCCAGCGGCCTTTATGGGAATGAGCAGTACTTC. The V gene is TRBV7-2, the J gene TRBJ2-7; D unclear. CDR1 SGHTA and CDR2 FQGNSA come from the germline V gene. V lost 8 bases, J lost 7 bases, and 15 bases lay in between. The CDR3 contains 12 residues.

CDR3 loop: CASSKDSGYNEQFF. DNA of the CDR3: TGTGCCAGCTCTAAGGATAGCGGCTACAATGAGCAGTTCTTC. The chain employs TRBV6-1 and TRBJ2-1; D is possibly TRBD2 (6 bases). Germline CDR1 is MNHNS and CDR2 is SASEGT. The germline V and J ends were trimmed by 8 bases and 3 bases, with 14 bases remaining between them. This CDR3 region has 14 residues.

About this clone itself: A much bigger clone sits one base away, suggesting this may be a read error. The chain employs TRBV15 and TRBJ1-5; D gene unclear. The CDR3 spans 12 residues. CDR1 is LNHNV, CDR2 YYDKDF, per germline (reference sequence). The V end lost 5 bases, the J end lost 6 bases, and 8 bases lay between the germline ends. CDR3 in amino acids: CATSRAVQPQHF. The CDR3 region has the DNA TGTGCCACCAGCCGAGCGGTTCAGCCCCAGCATTTT.